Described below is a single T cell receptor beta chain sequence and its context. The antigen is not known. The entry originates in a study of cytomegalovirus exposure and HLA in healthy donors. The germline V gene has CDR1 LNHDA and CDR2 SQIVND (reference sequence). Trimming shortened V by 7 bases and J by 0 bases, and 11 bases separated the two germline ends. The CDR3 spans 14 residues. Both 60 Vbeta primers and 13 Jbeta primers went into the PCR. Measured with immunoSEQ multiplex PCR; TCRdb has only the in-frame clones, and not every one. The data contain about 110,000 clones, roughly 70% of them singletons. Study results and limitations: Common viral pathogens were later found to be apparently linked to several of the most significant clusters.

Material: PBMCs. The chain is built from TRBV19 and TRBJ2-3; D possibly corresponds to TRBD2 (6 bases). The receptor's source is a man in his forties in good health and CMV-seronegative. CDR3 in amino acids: CASTGLTSTDTQYF. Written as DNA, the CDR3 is TGTGCCAGTACGGGACTTACTAGCACAGATACGCAGTATTTT.